This entry lists 32 T cell receptor beta chains sequenced from one sample in a study of shared clonotypes between healthy human individuals. The table came from immunoSEQ multiplex PCR; TCRdb's copy has only in-frame clones and leaves some out. The repertoire consists of under 600,000 clones, with 95% to 96% occurring once and the leading ten covering about 0.068%. Sequenced: naive CD4+ T cells sorted from blood. Stated subset: CD45RA+ positively selected. The source of these receptors is a young woman in good health.

The chain couples TRBV14 to TRBJ2-3, with 9 bases identical to TRBD2. V dropped 4 bases and J dropped 2; count of bases not matched to a gene: 4. The germline V gene has CDR1 SGHDN and CDR2 FVKESK. The CDR3 runs 15 residues. The CDR3 region has the DNA TGTGCCAGCAGCCTTCTAGCGGGACTCACAGATACGCAGTATTTT. Amino acid sequence: CASSLLAGLTDTQYF.

This clone occurred a few times. V is TRBV29-1 and J is TRBJ2-2; TRBD1 might be the D (6 bases). The V gene lost 6 bases and the J gene lost 1 base, with 9 bases spanning the gap. In germline, CDR1 is SQVTM, CDR2 ANQGSEA. The CDR3 has 13 residues. The CDR3 loop is CSVMDRNTGELFF. In DNA, the CDR3 is TGCAGCGTCATGGACAGGAACACCGGGGAGCTGTTTTTT.

The rearrangement joins TRBV18 to TRBJ2-2, with TRBD2 matching 14 bases. This CDR3 comprises 17 residues. V shed 5 bases, J shed 5 bases, and the junction held 7 bases outside the gene matches. From germline, CDR1 is KGHSH and CDR2 LQKENI. CDR3 in amino acids: CASSDPGLAGETGELFF. The DNA for the CDR3 is TGTGCCAGCTCAGATCCGGGACTAGCGGGAGAAACCGGGGAGCTGTTTTTT.

The J gene is TRBJ2-7, the V gene TRBV18, with D possibly called TRBD1 or TRBD2 (5 bases each). V dropped 0 bases and J dropped 3 bases, with 12 bases sitting between them. CDR3 size: 15 residues. Germline V gene data show CDR1 as KGHSH and CDR2 as LQKENI. CDR3 loop: CASSPPGTADYEQYF. The CDR3 nucleotides are TGTGCCAGCTCACCACCTGGGACGGCAGACTACGAGCAGTACTTC.

CDR3 DNA: TGCGCCAGCAGCTTGGGACTAGCGGGGAGCTTGGAGACCCAGTACTTC. It codes for CASSLGLAGSLETQYF. The rearrangement links TRBV5-1 to TRBJ2-5, with 11 bases matching TRBD2. The CDR3 has 16 amino acids. V shed 0 bases, J shed 5 bases, and the junction held 6 bases outside the gene matches. Germline CDR1 and CDR2: SGHRS and YFSETQ. The variable domain in full, completed from reference TRBV5-1 and TRBJ2-5, reads KAGVTQTPRYLIKTRGQQVTLSCSPISGHRSVSWYQQTPGQGLQFLFEYFSETQRNKGNFPGRFSGRQFSNSRSEMNVSTLELGDSALYLCASSLGLAGSLETQYFGPGTRLLVL.

This chain connects TRBV10-2 to TRBJ2-7; possibly TRBD1 or TRBD2 for D (6 bases each). The germline CDR1 and CDR2 sequences are WSHSY and SAAADI. Trimming shortened V by 4 bases and J by 2 bases, and 9 bases separated the two germline ends. This CDR3 contains 13 residues. The CDR3 DNA sequence: TGCGCCAGCAGTGGCGGGACAACCTACGAGCAGTACTTC. This gives the protein CASSGGTTYEQYF.

This clone was counted between two and nine times. This chain joins TRBV6-6 and TRBJ1-5, with D maybe TRBD1 (5 bases). The CDR3 totals 15 residues. Germline V gives CDR1 MNHNY, CDR2 SVGAGI (reference sequence). Trimming removed 5 bases at V and 0 bases at J, with 11 bases between. For the CDR3, the DNA is TGTGCCAGCAGTACCGACAGAAATAGCAATCAGCCCCAGCATTTT. Residues: CASSTDRNSNQPQHF.

The V and J genes are TRBV29-1 and TRBJ2-7; D not certain. The germline V gene encodes CDR1 SQVTM and CDR2 ANQGSEA. The CDR3 has 11 residues. Trimming shortened V by 2 bases and J by 2 bases, and 4 bases separated the two germline ends. The CDR3 DNA reads TGCAGCGTTGAAAAGACCTACGAGCAGTACTTC. This encodes CSVEKTYEQYF.

J is TRBJ2-1 and V is TRBV4-1; weak D call: TRBD2 (6 bases). CDR3 length: 17 residues. V shed 3 bases and J shed 7 bases, with 22 bases lying between them. Germline lookup yields CDR1 MGHRA and CDR2 YSYEKL. The CDR3 loop reads CASSQAIGGQGSNEQFF. The CDR3 DNA follows: TGCGCCAGCAGCCAGGCGATCGGGGGTCAGGGTTCGAATGAGCAGTTCTTC.

This clone appeared a single time. This rearrangement joins TRBV28 to TRBJ1-2; tentative D call: TRBD1 (5 bases). The germline V and J ends were trimmed by 6 bases and 3 bases, with 14 bases remaining between them. In germline, CDR1 is MDHEN, CDR2 SYDVKM. The CDR3 covers 14 residues. In DNA, the CDR3 is TGTGCCAGCAGAGAGGGGTTCGTAGACTATGGCTACACCTTC. Protein sequence: CASREGFVDYGYTF.

The chain couples TRBV6-6 to TRBJ1-2; maybe TRBD1 (6 bases). Germline CDR1 MNHNY, CDR2 SVGAGI (reference sequence). The CDR3 has 13 amino acids. Deletions cut 6 bases from V and 4 bases from J, with 12 bases between. The CDR3 DNA reads TGTGCCAGCAGCTCACAGGGAACCTATGGCTACACCTTC. Amino acid sequence: CASSSQGTYGYTF.

V and J are TRBV27 and TRBJ1-4, with D possibly TRBD1 on 5 matching bases. Trimming left V 0 bases short and J 7 bases short, with 6 bases between. Per the germline V gene, CDR1 is MNHEY and CDR2 is SMNVEV (reference sequence). The CDR3 spans 13 residues. DNA for the CDR3: TGTGCCAGCAGTTTATCAGGGGTTGAAAAACTGTTTTTT. This gives the protein CASSLSGVEKLFF. Filled out from reference TRBV27 and TRBJ1-4, the complete variable domain reads EAQVTQNPRYLITVTGKKLTVTCSQNMNHEYMSWYRQDPGLGLRQIYYSMNVEVTDKGDVPEGYKVSRKEKRNFPLILESPSPNQTSLYFCASSLSGVEKLFFGSGTQLSVL.

This rearrangement joins TRBV28 to TRBJ2-5; TRBD2 agrees at 7 bases. The V segment lost 6 bases and the J segment 6 bases; nucleotides outside the gene matches: 16. This CDR3 has 16 residues. The germline V gene encodes CDR1 MDHEN and CDR2 SYDVKM. This CDR3 is CASRARYLAAQQTQYF. DNA of the CDR3: TGTGCCAGCAGAGCTCGTTATCTAGCGGCTCAACAGACCCAGTACTTC.

The genes are TRBV6-1 and TRBJ1-3; D is undetermined. The CDR3 covers 13 residues. Germline values: CDR1 MNHNS, CDR2 SASEGT. Trimming removed 5 bases at V and 3 bases at J, with 8 bases between. CDR3 residues: CASSSDFGNTIYF. As DNA, the CDR3 is TGTGCCAGCAGTAGCGACTTTGGAAACACCATATATTTT.

This sequence joins TRBV9 and TRBJ2-5, with 13 bases identical to TRBD2. The germline gives CDR1 SGDLS, CDR2 YYNGEE. V was clipped by 0 bases and J by 2 bases; unmatched bases: 4. The CDR3 consists of 17 residues. CDR3 protein: CASSVGGLAGTQETQYF. DNA for the CDR3: TGTGCCAGCAGCGTAGGGGGACTAGCGGGAACTCAAGAGACCCAGTACTTC.

The rearrangement links TRBV10-3 to TRBJ2-2, with D possibly being TRBD2 (6 bases). The V end lost 8 bases, the J end lost 0 bases, and 13 bases lay between the germline ends. Germline V lookup: CDR1 ENHRY, CDR2 SYGVKD. The CDR3 is 15 residues long. CDR3 nucleotides: TGTGCCATCGGGGGGAGCGTATCGAACACCGGGGAGCTGTTTTTT. Protein sequence: CAIGGSVSNTGELFF.

The rearrangement joins TRBV5-1 to TRBJ2-1; 13 bases are a match to TRBD2. Looked up from germline, CDR1 is SGHRS and CDR2 is YFSETQ. The V and J ends lost 0 bases and 7 bases, in that order; junction bases with no gene match: 4. This CDR3 has 16 amino acids. The CDR3 here is CASSLGGTSGMNEQFF. For the CDR3, the DNA is TGCGCCAGCAGCTTGGGTGGGACTAGCGGGATGAATGAGCAGTTCTTC.

The V gene is TRBV18, the J gene TRBJ1-2; a weak D match, TRBD1 (6 bases). V lost 2 bases and J 8 bases, leaving 15 bases between the germline ends. From germline, CDR1 is KGHSH and CDR2 LQKENI. This CDR3 spans 14 amino acids. The CDR3 coding sequence is TGTGCCAGCTCACCAATGTCGGGGGCGAGCGGCTACACCTTC. This codes for CASSPMSGASGYTF.

This rearrangement joins TRBV19 to TRBJ2-7; TRBD2 might be the D (6 bases). The CDR3 consists of 15 residues. In germline, CDR1 is LNHDA, CDR2 SQIVND (reference sequence). The ends were cut back, 3 bases at V and 4 bases at J, with 16 bases in the middle. The CDR3, as DNA: TGTGCCAGTAGTATTTCAGCCGGGAGTACTTACGAGCAGTACTTC. As protein: CASSISAGSTYEQYF.

This chain links TRBV5-1 with TRBJ1-2, with D hard to call. Deletions cut 1 base from V and 4 bases from J, with 11 bases between. The V gene's germline CDR1 is SGHRS and CDR2 YFSETQ. This CDR3 region has 14 residues. The CDR3 sequence: CASSLTEMGYGYTF. The CDR3 nucleotides read TGCGCCAGCAGCTTGACAGAGATGGGCTATGGCTACACCTTC.

The chain is built from TRBV5-4 and TRBJ1-2; 7 bases are a match to TRBD1. The CDR3 spans 13 residues. The germline gives CDR1 SGHNT, CDR2 YYREEE (reference sequence). V lost 5 bases and J lost 4; bases outside the gene matches: 5. The CDR3 spells CASSTDRVYGYTF. The CDR3 DNA sequence: TGTGCCAGCAGTACCGACAGGGTCTATGGCTACACCTTC.

The chain combines TRBV6-5 with TRBJ1-1; D remains unclear. CDR3 length: 14 residues. Germline V CDR1 and CDR2: MNHEY, SVGAGI. Trimming stripped 5 bases from V and 1 base from J, with 11 bases between. CDR3 DNA: TGTGCCAGCAGTGAAATAATGGGGAACACTGAAGCTTTCTTT. It codes for CASSEIMGNTEAFF.

The V gene is TRBV5-1, the J gene TRBJ1-2, with D possibly TRBD1 on 5 matching bases. Germline V gene lookup returns CDR1 SGHRS and CDR2 YFSETQ. The CDR3 contains 14 residues. V lost 2 bases, J lost 3 bases, and 11 bases lay in between. CDR3 loop: CASSLGTSDYGYTF. DNA for the CDR3: TGCGCCAGCAGCTTAGGGACCTCTGACTATGGCTACACCTTC.

This rearrangement joins TRBV6-6 to TRBJ2-3, with TRBD1 identical over 9 bases. The V gene end was trimmed by 6 bases and the J gene end by 5 bases; junction bases not matched to a gene: 6. Looked up from germline, CDR1 is MNHNY and CDR2 is SVGAGI (reference sequence). This CDR3 spans 14 amino acids. For the CDR3, the DNA is TGTGCCAGCAGCCCGAGACAGGGGGAAGATACGCAGTATTTT. Translation: CASSPRQGEDTQYF.

The chain joins TRBV10-2 to TRBJ2-3; no reliable D call. The CDR3 is made up of 15 amino acids. Germline V lookup: CDR1 WSHSY, CDR2 SAAADI. Trimming removed 6 bases at V and 0 bases at J, with 13 bases between. CDR3 bases: TGCGCCAGCAGCGAATGGGTAACTAGCACAGATACGCAGTATTTT. Translation gives CASSEWVTSTDTQYF.

The chain has TRBV6-5 and TRBJ2-7; TRBD2 agrees at 7 bases. This CDR3 region has 16 residues. Germline V gene data show CDR1 as MNHEY and CDR2 as SVGAGI. The ends lost 0 bases at V and 4 bases at J; junction bases unmatched: 9. CDR3 nucleotide sequence: TGTGCCAGCAGTTACTCGGGACTACCCTCGGGTTACGAGCAGTACTTC. This sequence encodes CASSYSGLPSGYEQYF.

This clone was recorded once. The chain combines TRBV4-1 with TRBJ2-5; D remains ambiguous. The CDR3 length is 13 residues. V lost 1 base, J lost 5 bases, and 8 bases lay in between. Germline-derived CDR1 and CDR2 are MGHRA and YSYEKL. This CDR3 is CASSQVATETQYF. CDR3 in DNA: TGCGCCAGCAGCCAAGTGGCAACGGAGACCCAGTACTTC.

In its sample, this clone was seen once. The gene calls are TRBV4-2 and TRBJ2-1; 11 bases are shared with TRBD2. V shed 5 bases, J shed 7 bases, and the junction held 7 bases outside the gene matches. The CDR3 extends over 15 amino acids. Per germline, CDR1 LGHNA and CDR2 YNFKEQ. The CDR3 region is CASSARTSGWNEQFF. CDR3 bases: TGTGCCAGCAGCGCCCGGACTAGCGGGTGGAATGAGCAGTTCTTC.

The chain carries TRBV7-9 and TRBJ2-3; maybe TRBD2 (7 bases). The CDR3 loop spans 16 amino acids. Germline V gives CDR1 SEHNR, CDR2 FQNEAQ (reference sequence). Trimming shortened V by 0 bases and J by 6 bases, and 16 bases separated the two germline ends. This CDR3 reads CASSLAISRGGDTQYF. The CDR3 region has the DNA TGTGCCAGCAGCTTAGCGATCTCCAGGGGAGGGGATACGCAGTATTTT.

The chain combines TRBV19 with TRBJ2-5, with 8 bases aligning to TRBD1. Per the germline V gene, CDR1 is LNHDA and CDR2 is SQIVND (reference sequence). CDR3 size: 12 residues. V was clipped by 10 bases and J by 5 bases; unmatched bases: 6. CDR3 region: CATGQGSETQYF. The CDR3 DNA is TGTGCCACTGGACAGGGTAGCGAGACCCAGTACTTC.

The rearrangement joins TRBV6-5 to TRBJ2-1; no clear D gene. V was pared by 0 bases and J by 8 bases, with 14 bases between. The length of the CDR3 is 15 residues. Germline values: CDR1 MNHEY, CDR2 SVGAGI. The CDR3 coding sequence is TGTGCCAGCAGTTACTCGAGTCCACAGTTGGATGAGCAGTTCTTC. As protein: CASSYSSPQLDEQFF.

Of note for this clone: Additional DNA sequences in this sample encode the identical CDR3. This chain joins TRBV18 and TRBJ1-3, with D uncertain. Germline CDR1 reads KGHSH; CDR2 reads LQKENI. CDR3 length equals 14 residues. Trimming stripped 3 bases from V and 2 bases from J, with 8 bases between. The CDR3 region has the DNA TGTGCCAGCTCACCCGCGGGAACTGGAAACACCATATATTTT. Amino acids: CASSPAGTGNTIYF.